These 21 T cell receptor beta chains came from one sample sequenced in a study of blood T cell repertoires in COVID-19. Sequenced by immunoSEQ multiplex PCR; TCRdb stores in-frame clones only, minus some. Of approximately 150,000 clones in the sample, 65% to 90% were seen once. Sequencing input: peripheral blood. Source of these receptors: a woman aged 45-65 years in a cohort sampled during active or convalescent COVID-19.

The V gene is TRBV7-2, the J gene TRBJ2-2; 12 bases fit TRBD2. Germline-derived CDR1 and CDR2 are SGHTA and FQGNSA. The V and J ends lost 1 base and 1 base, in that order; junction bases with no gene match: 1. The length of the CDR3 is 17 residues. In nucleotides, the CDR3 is TGTGCCAGCAGCTTAGGACTAGCGGGAGTGAACACCGGGGAGCTGTTTTTT. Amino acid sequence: CASSLGLAGVNTGELFF.

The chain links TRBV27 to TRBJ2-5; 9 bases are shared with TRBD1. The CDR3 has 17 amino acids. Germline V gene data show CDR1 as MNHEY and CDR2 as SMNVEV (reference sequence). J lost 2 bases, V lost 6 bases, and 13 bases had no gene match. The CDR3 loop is CASRKTGTGRRQETQYF. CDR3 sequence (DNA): TGTGCCAGCAGAAAAACCGGGACAGGGCGTCGGCAAGAGACCCAGTACTTC.

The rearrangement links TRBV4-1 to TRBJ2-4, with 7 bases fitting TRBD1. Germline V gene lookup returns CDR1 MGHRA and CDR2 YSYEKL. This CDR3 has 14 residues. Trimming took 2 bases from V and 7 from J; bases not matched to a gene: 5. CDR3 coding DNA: TGCGCCAGCAGCCAATCCCAGACAGGGAACATTCAGTACTTC. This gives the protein CASSQSQTGNIQYF.

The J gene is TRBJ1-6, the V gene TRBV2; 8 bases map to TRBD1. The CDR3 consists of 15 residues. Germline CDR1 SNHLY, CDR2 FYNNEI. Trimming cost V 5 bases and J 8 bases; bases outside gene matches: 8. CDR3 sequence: CASSSQGAVDSPLHF. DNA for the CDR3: TGTGCCAGCAGTTCCCAGGGGGCTGTGGATTCACCCCTCCACTTT. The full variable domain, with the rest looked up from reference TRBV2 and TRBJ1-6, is EPEVTQTPSHQVTQMGQEVILRCVPISNHLYFYWYRQILGQKVEFLVSFYNNEISEKSEIFDDQFSVERPDGSNFTLKIRSTKLEDSAMYFCASSSQGAVDSPLHFGNGTRLTVT.

Written as DNA, the CDR3 is TGTGCCAGCAGTTATGGGCAGTATGGCTACACCTTC. It specifies CASSYGQYGYTF. V is TRBV6-5 and J is TRBJ1-2; D gene uncertain. V shed 3 bases and J shed 5 bases, with 7 bases lying between them. CDR1 and CDR2 (germline): MNHEY, SVGAGI. The CDR3 sequence is 12 residues long.

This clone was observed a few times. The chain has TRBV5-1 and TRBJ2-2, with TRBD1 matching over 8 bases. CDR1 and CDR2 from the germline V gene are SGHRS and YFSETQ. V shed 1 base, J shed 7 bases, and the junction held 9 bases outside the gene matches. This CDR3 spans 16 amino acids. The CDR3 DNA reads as TGCGCCAGCAGCTTGAACGGCAGGGGGCTTAGCGGGGAGCTGTTTTTT. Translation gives CASSLNGRGLSGELFF.

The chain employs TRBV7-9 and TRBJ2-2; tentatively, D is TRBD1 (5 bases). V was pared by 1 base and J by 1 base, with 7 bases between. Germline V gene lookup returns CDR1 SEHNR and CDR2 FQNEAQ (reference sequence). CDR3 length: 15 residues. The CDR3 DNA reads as TGTGCCAGCAGCTTAGGGACAATGAACACCGGGGAGCTGTTTTTT. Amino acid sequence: CASSLGTMNTGELFF.

CDR3 nucleotide sequence: TGTGCCAGTAGTATACTGGCGGGGAGCTTGGGGTCGGGGACCCAGTACTTC. Its translation: CASSILAGSLGSGTQYF. V gene TRBV19 combines with J gene TRBJ2-5, with TRBD2 as a possible D gene (6 bases). The V end lost 2 bases, the J end lost 7 bases, and 23 bases lay between the germline ends. Germline CDR1 reads LNHDA; CDR2 reads SQIVND (reference sequence). This CDR3 spans 17 amino acids.

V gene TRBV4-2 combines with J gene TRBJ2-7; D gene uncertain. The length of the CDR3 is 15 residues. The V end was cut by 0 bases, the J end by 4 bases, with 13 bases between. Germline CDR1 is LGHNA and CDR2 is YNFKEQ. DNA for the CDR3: TGTGCCAGCAGCCAAGATCGTAGTCGGGTATACGAGCAGTACTTC. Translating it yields CASSQDRSRVYEQYF.

CDR3 nucleotides: TGTGCCAGCAGCTTTAGTTATGCAAATGAAAAACTGTTTTTT. This encodes CASSFSYANEKLFF. The chain joins TRBV11-2 to TRBJ1-4; D is undetermined. Between the trimmed V and J ends, which lost 3 bases and 5 bases, there was a span of 10 bases. This CDR3 has 14 amino acids. Germline loops: CDR1 SGHAT, CDR2 FQNNGV.

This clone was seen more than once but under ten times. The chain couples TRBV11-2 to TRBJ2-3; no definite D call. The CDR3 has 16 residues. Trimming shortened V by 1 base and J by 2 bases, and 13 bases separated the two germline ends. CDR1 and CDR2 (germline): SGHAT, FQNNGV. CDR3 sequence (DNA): TGTGCCAGCAGCTTAGGTGCAGGTTTCGCCACAGATACGCAGTATTTT. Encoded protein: CASSLGAGFATDTQYF.

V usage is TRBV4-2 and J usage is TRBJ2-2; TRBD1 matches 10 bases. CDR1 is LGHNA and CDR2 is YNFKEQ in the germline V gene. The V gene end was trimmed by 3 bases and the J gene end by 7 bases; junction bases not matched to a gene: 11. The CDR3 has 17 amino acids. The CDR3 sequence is CASSHGTGATMVGELFF. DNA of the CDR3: TGTGCCAGCAGCCACGGGACAGGGGCCACTATGGTCGGGGAGCTGTTTTTT.

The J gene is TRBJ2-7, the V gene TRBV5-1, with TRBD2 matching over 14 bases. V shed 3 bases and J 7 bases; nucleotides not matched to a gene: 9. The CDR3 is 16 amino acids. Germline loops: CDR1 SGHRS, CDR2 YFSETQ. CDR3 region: CASSSRTSGGTGEQYF. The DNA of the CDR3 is TGCGCCAGCAGCTCCCGGACTAGCGGGGGGACGGGGGAGCAGTACTTC.

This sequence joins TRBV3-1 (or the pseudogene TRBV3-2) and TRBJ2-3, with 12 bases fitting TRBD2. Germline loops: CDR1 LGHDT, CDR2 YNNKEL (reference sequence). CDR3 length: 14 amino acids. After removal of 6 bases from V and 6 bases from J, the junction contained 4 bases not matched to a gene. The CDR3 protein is CASSPTSGGDTQYF. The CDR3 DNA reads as TGTGCCAGCAGTCCTACTAGCGGGGGGGATACGCAGTATTTT.

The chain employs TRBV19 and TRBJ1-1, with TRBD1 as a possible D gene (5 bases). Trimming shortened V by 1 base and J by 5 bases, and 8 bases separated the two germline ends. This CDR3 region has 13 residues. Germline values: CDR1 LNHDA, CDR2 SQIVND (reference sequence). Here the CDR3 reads CASSIGGVTEAFF. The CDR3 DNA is TGTGCCAGTAGTATAGGGGGGGTTACTGAAGCTTTCTTT. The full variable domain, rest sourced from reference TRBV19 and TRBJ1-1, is DGGITQSPKYLFRKEGQNVTLSCEQNLNHDAMYWYRQDPGQGLRLIYYSQIVNDFQKGDIAEGYSVSREKKESFPLTVTSAQKNPTAFYLCASSIGGVTEAFFGQGTRLTVV.

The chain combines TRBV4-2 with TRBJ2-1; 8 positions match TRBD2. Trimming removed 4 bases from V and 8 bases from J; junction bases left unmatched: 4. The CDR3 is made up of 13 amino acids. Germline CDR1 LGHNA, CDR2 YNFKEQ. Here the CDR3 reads CASSPGGADEQFF. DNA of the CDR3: TGTGCCAGCAGCCCCGGGGGGGCGGATGAGCAGTTCTTC.

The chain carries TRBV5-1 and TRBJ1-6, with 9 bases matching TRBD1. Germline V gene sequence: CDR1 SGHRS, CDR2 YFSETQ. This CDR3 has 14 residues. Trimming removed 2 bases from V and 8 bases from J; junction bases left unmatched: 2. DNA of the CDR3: TGCGCCAGCAGCTTTACAGGGGGCGATTCACCCCTCCACTTT. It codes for CASSFTGGDSPLHF.

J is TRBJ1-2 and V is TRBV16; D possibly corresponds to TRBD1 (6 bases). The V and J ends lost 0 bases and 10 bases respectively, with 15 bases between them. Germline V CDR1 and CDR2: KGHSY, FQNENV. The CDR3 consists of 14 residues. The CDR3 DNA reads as TGTGCCAGCAGCCAATCCCCGGGAGGACAGAACTACACCTTC. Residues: CASSQSPGGQNYTF.

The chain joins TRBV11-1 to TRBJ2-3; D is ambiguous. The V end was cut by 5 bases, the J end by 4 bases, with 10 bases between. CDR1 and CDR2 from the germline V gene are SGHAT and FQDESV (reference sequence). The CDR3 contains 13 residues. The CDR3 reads CASSQALADTQYF. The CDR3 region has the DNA TGTGCCAGCAGCCAGGCCTTGGCAGATACGCAGTATTTT.

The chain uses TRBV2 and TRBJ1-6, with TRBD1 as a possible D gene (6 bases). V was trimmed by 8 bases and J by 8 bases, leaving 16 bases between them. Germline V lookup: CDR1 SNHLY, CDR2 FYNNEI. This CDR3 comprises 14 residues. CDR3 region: CASRIQGSDSPLHF. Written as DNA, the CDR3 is TGTGCCAGCCGGATCCAGGGGTCGGATTCACCCCTCCACTTT.

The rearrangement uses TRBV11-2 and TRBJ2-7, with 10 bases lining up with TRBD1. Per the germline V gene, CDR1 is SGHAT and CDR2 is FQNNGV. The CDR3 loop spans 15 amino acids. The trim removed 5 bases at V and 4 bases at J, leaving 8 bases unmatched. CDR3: CASSHAGTGDYEQYF. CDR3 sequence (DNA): TGTGCCAGCAGCCACGCCGGGACAGGGGATTACGAGCAGTACTTC.